This TCR beta chain was identified during a study of beta chain features in type 1 diabetes. The CDR3 totals 14 residues. V shed 6 bases and J shed 6 bases, with 20 bases lying between them. Germline V lookup: CDR1 SQVTM, CDR2 ANQGSEA. Every bit of the isolated RNA underwent reverse transcription, so sequencing read expressed TCRB transcripts. Generated by immunoSEQ multiplex PCR, the TCRdb table keeps only in-frame clones and is missing some. The repertoire holds roughly 150,000 clones, with around 8.6% as singletons. Broader study findings: People with Type 1 diabetes carried modestly yet significantly shorter TCRB CDR3s in all four CD4+ subsets.

Comment on this clone: Its specificity is not known.

The sequence came from a woman aged 18-29 years with type 1 diabetes. The V gene is TRBV29-1, the J gene TRBJ1-1, with D unclear. Specimen: central memory CD4+ T cells from blood. The CDR3 nucleotides read TGCAGCGTCGGAACCCCGCAGGCAGGCTCTGAAGCTTTCTTT. The encoded protein is CSVGTPQAGSEAFF.